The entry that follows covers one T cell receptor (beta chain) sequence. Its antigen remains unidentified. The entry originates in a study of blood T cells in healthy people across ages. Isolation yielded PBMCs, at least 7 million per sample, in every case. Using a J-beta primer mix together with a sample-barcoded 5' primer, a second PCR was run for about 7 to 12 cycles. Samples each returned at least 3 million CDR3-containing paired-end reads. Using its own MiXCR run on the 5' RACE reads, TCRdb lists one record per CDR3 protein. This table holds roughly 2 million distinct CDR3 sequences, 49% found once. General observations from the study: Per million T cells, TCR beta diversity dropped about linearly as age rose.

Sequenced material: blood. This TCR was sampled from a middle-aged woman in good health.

CDR3 sequence reads: CSAYGLVFMETQYF. As DNA, the CDR3 is TGCAGTGCCTACGGACTAGTATTTATGGAGACCCAGTACTTC. The chain carries TRBV20-1 and TRBJ2-5; 7 bases are shared with TRBD2. The V and J ends lost 6 bases and 5 bases, in that order; junction bases with no gene match: 12. Germline V gives CDR1 DFQATT, CDR2 SNEGSKA (reference sequence). The CDR3 has 14 amino acids.